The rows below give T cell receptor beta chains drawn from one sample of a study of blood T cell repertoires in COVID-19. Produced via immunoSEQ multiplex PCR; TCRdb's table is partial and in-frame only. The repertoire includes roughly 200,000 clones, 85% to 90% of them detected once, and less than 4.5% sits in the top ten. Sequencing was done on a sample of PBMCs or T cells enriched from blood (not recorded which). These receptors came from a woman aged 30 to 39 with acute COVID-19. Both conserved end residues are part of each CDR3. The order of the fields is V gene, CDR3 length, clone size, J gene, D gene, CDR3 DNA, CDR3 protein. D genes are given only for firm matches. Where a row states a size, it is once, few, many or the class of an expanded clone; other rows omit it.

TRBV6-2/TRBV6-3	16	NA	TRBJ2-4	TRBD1	TGTGCCAGCAGTTACCCGACCGGGGGACAGGGGAACATTCAGTACTTC	CASSYPTGGQGNIQYF
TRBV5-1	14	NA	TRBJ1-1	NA	TGCGCCAGCAGCCTGAAAGGGGGGAACACTGAAGCTTTCTTT	CASSLKGGNTEAFF
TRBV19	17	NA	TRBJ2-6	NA	TGTGCCAGTAGTATAAGCCATAGGAGCTCTGGGGCCAACGTCCTGACTTTC	CASSISHRSSGANVLTF
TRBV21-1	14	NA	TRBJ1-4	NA	TGTGCCAGCAGCGAACGCGGCCATTATGAAAAACTGTTTTTT	CASSERGHYEKLFF
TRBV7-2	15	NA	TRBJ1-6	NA	TGTGCCAGCAGCCCAACCCGCGCCTCCAATTCACCCCTCCACTTT	CASSPTRASNSPLHF
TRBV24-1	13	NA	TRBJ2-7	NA	TGTGCCACCAGTGATTCCCCCTCGGGCGAGCAGTACTTC	CATSDSPSGEQYF
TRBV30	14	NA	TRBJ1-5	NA	TGTGCCTGGAGTGCAGGACTTCGGGATCAGCCCCAGCATTTT	CAWSAGLRDQPQHF
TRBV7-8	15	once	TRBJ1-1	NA	TGTGCCAGCAGCTTAGCTGAGTGGAGGAACACTGAAGCTTTCTTT	CASSLAEWRNTEAFF
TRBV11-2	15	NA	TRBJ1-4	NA	TGTGCCAGCAGCATAAACAGGGTTTGGGGTGAAAAACTGTTTTTT	CASSINRVWGEKLFF
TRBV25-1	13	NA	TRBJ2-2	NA	TGTGCCAGCACCACTAGTTTGACCGGGGAGCTGTTTTTT	CASTTSLTGELFF
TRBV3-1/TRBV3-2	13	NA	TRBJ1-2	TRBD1	TGTGCCAGCAGCTTAACAGGGGGAAATGGCTACACCTTC	CASSLTGGNGYTF
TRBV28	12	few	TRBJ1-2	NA	TGTGCCAGCAGCACAGGGAACTATGGCTACACCTTC	CASSTGNYGYTF
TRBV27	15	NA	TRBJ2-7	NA	TGTGCCAGCAGTTTATACCGCGGCGGGTACTACGAGCAGTACTTC	CASSLYRGGYYEQYF
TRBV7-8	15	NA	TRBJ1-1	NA	TGTGCCAGCAGCTTAGGGGCCAGATTGAACACTGAAGCTTTCTTT	CASSLGARLNTEAFF
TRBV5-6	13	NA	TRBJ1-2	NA	TGTGCCAGCAGCTTGGAAAGAGGCTATGGTTACACCTTC	CASSLERGYGYTF
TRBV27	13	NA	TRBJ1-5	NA	TGTGCCAGCAGTTTGTTCTGGGCCCAGCCCCAGCATTTT	CASSLFWAQPQHF
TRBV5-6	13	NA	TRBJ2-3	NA	TGTGCCAGCAGCTTGCCTAGCACAGATACGCAGTATTTT	CASSLPSTDTQYF
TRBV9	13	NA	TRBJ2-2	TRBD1	TGTGCCAGCGGGACAGGGGGAACCGGGGAGCTGTTTTTT	CASGTGGTGELFF
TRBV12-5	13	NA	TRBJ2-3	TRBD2	TGTGCTAGTGAACGGGGGGGCACAGATACGCAGTATTTT	CASERGGTDTQYF
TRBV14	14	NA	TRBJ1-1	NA	TGTGCCAGCAGCTCCCTCTTTCGTAACACTGAAGCTTTCTTT	CASSSLFRNTEAFF
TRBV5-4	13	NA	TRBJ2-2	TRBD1	TGTGCCAGCAGCTTACAGGGGGCCGGGGAGCTGTTTTTT	CASSLQGAGELFF
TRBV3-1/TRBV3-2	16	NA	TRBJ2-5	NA	TGTGCCAGCAGCCCGCGTCCATCGACAGGTCAAGAGACCCAGTACTTC	CASSPRPSTGQETQYF
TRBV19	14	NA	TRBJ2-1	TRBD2	TGTGCCAGTAGGGTAGCGGGGCCCATGGCTGAGCAGTTCTTC	CASRVAGPMAEQFF
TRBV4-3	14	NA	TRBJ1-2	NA	TGCGCCAGCAGCCAGAGACTTCAGGGTTTCGGCTACACCTTC	CASSQRLQGFGYTF
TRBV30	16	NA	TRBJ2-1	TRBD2	TGTGCCTGGAATCGCCCGCGGGGGGGTACCTACAATGAGCAGTTCTTC	CAWNRPRGGTYNEQFF
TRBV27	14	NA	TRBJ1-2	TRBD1	TGTGCCAGCAGGCCGGGACAGGACATCTATGGCTACACCTTC	CASRPGQDIYGYTF
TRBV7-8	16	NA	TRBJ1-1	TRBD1	TGTGCCAGCAGCTTAGGTGTGGGACAGCTACTCACTGAAGCTTTCTTT	CASSLGVGQLLTEAFF
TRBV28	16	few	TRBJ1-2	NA	TGTGCCAGCAGGCCTCGGGGCAGGGGCCTAAACTATGGCTACACCTTC	CASRPRGRGLNYGYTF